This T cell receptor beta chain was retrieved from a study of blood T cell repertoires in COVID-19. Study details: Sites across the United States, Italy and Spain contributed samples from acute and convalescent COVID-19. Nucleic acid was either cDNA or gDNA, and it came from T cells, B-cell-depleted T cells, or PBMCs.

V lost 10 bases and J lost 1; bases outside the gene matches: 1. The CDR3 consists of 13 residues. CDR1 is WNHNN and CDR2 is SYGVQD in the germline V gene (reference sequence). In the original workflow: Amplification of reference gene primers provided the estimated nucleated cell counts. Generated by immunoSEQ multiplex PCR, the TCRdb table keeps only in-frame clones and is missing some. The V and J calls and clone size are taken from that table; D and trimming were inferred from the DNA. The table includes around 59,000 clones, approximately 80% detected once. The rearrangement joins TRBV10-1 to TRBJ2-1, with TRBD1 identical over 10 bases. The sequence was collected from a man older than 75 with acute or convalescent COVID-19. The specimen was peripheral blood. DNA for the CDR3: TGCGCCACGGGACAGGGGTCCTACAATGAGCAGTTCTTC. Amino acids: CATGQGSYNEQFF.